This TCR beta chain derives from a study of human T cells and chemical hapten exposure. The CDR3 extends over 15 amino acids. J gave up 2 bases and V 6 bases, and 6 bases lay outside the gene matches. CDR1 LGHNT and CDR2 FRNRAP come from the germline V gene. Sample treatment: therapeutic diphenylcyclopropenone sensitization with weekly scalp DPC. Ahead of applying each patch test, blood was sampled. The library gave individual cDNA molecules unique molecular identifiers. TCRdb analysed the reads with MiXCR anew, one entry per CDR3 protein. The sample records about 2,600 distinct CDR3 sequences, around 43% being singletons.

Specimen: whole blood, collected before DPC sensitization or 2, 6, or about 24 weeks after (not recorded which). The chain links TRBV12-5 to TRBJ2-2, with 7 positions matching TRBD1. This sequence originates from an adult with alopecia areata. Some clones in this sample may be carry-over from other donors' samples. This table probably holds off-target reads from a library built for another chain. The chain's CDR3 is CASGSDRANTGELFF. As DNA, the CDR3 is TGTGCTAGTGGCTCCGACAGGGCAAACACCGGGGAGCTGTTTTTT.